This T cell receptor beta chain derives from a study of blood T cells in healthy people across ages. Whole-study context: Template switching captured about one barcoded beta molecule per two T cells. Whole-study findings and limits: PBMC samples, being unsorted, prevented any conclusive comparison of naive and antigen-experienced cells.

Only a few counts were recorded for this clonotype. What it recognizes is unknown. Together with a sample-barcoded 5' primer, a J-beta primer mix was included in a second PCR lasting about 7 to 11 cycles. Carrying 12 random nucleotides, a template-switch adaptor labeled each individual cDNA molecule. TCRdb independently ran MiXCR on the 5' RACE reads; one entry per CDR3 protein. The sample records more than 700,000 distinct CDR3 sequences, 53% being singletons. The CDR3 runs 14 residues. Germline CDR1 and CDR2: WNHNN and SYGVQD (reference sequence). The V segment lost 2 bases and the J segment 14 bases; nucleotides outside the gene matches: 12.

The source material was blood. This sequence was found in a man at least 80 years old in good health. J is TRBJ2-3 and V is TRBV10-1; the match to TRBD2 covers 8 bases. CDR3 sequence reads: CASSEGAGARYAYF. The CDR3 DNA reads TGCGCCAGCAGTGAGGGAGCGGGAGCCAGATACGCGTATTTT.